This T cell receptor (beta chain) emerged from a study of shared clonotypes between healthy human individuals (TCRdb year 2020). About the study as a whole: Three men and a couple of women, aged 18 to 49 years, made up the cohort. For each donor, CD4 naive and CD4 memory were each run on three plates, CD8 naive on two plates, and CD8 memory on one plate. Blood TCR repertoires of four to six healthy adults were deeply sequenced to estimate repertoire size and the extent of clonotype sharing between individuals. Libraries were prepared and TCR repertoires were sequenced by different laboratories using diverse techniques, in order to increase sequencing depth and limit assay-specific biases. Per donor, leukapheresis produced somewhere between about 0.94 and 8.9 billion PBMCs.

Using the deep immunoSEQ assay, TCR CDR3 regions were amplified from genomic DNA by multiplex PCR. Extracted genomic DNA from each cell subset was spread evenly across all wells of several immunoSEQ 96-well plates, with each plate serving as a replicate. For sorted subsets, each replicate PCR was loaded with 200 to 250 ng genomic DNA, equivalent to some 27,000 T cell genomes. The purified libraries were quantified using a Qubit 3.0 fluorometer, sized with a Bioanalyzer 2100, and then quantified again using the KAPA Library Quantification kit. A separate single-read 150-cycle Illumina NextSeq 550 flow cell was used to sequence each immunoSEQ 96-well plate. From the authors' description of their analysis: The immunoSEQ output contained only junctional sequences without quality scores, so filtering could not match that applied to full-length reads. To assign V/J genes and CDR3, sequences were annotated using PyIR, a Python wrapper for IgBLAST v1.9, with IMGT germline references. Reads with weak V/J assignments (E-value above 1e-6), missing CDR3, stop codons, out-of-frame junctions, or ambiguous translated residues were removed. V3J clonotypes were defined as sequences sharing the same inferred V gene, J gene, and CDR3 amino acid sequence. The percentage overlap between two repertoires was calculated by dividing the number of shared unique clonotypes by the size of the smaller repertoire. RTK rarefaction, the Chao1 estimator, and Recon v2.1 estimates of unobserved clonotypes were used to assess repertoire richness. Generation probabilities were computed with OLGA for all TCRbeta clonotypes obtained by the gDNA method from a handful of donors. In its TCRdb copy, this immuneACCESS table keeps in-frame sequences only and misses some clones. Where compared with another copy, unresolved V genes explain less than half of these, and the others have no known cause. D and trimming come from the DNA, and the V and J calls and clone size come from that table. For this sample the table gives about 1.9 million clones, of which 93% were detected only once. The top ten constitute more than 1.5% of the sample.

With regard to this clone: Its specific antigen is unknown. No base quality information exists; no much larger clone differs at one position. The identical CDR3 is also encoded by other nucleotide sequences in the sample.

On the study overall, not on this receptor specifically: Rarefaction of sorted-subset datasets indicated incomplete sequencing despite the large sequencing depth. Sharing across several donors was observed for around 5% of naive CD4, over 3% of naive CD8, over 2% of memory CD4, and over 0.3% of memory CD8 clonotypes. Because the study included only a small number of donors, the genetic and exposure-history diversity represented was limited. Higher generation probabilities were observed for clonotypes shared by all four sorted-subset donors than for non-shared clonotypes. Only blood was sampled, and tissue TCR repertoires likely differ from those in blood. Naive subsets generally had larger estimated clonotype richness than memory subsets did. Based on pairwise subsampling, the degree of clonotype sharing among donors was expected to be affected by sequencing depth.

CD8 naive samples consisted of CD45RO-negative cells that were positively selected for CCR7, yielding a CD45RA+CCR7+ population without TemRA cells. The donors were healthy, HIV-negative adults with no recently reported acute infections or vaccinations. Every donor was a Caucasian adult living in Nashville, Tennessee, USA. Blood was collected by leukapheresis, and PBMCs were isolated by Ficoll-Histopaque density gradient centrifugation and then cryopreserved in liquid nitrogen vapor phase. Purity and quantity of every magnetically sorted T cell population were checked by analytical flow cytometry. Each sorted fraction had its genomic DNA isolated and then quantified by UV absorbance on a Nanodrop 2000c. Material: naive CD8+ T cells from PBMCs. What this sample's cell subset or site label stands for: CD45RA+CCR7+. The sequence came from a young man in good health. Some clones in this sample may be carry-over from other donors' samples.

The CDR3 is CASSSTGAGELFF. The nucleotides read TGTGCCAGCAGCTCCACAGGGGCCGGGGAGCTGTTTTTT. This receptor chain uses TRBV7-9 and TRBJ2-2; 7 bases in the middle match TRBD1. Unmatched junction bases come to 2, with V trimmed by 4 bases and J by 6 bases. CDR1 is given as SEHNR and CDR2 as FQNEAQ, both from the germline V gene (reference sequence). From its cysteine to its phenylalanine, the CDR3 spans 13 amino acids. Just the 39-base CDR3 DNA is kept, in frame starting at base 1.